A selection of T cell receptor beta chains follows, all from one sample in a study of blood T cell repertoires in COVID-19. Assay used: immunoSEQ multiplex PCR; TCRdb lists only in-frame clones, some missing. The data contain approximately 50,000 clones, roughly 85% of them singletons. The sequencing sample was made of peripheral blood. Receptors were obtained from a human donor in a cohort sampled during active COVID-19. Each CDR3 is given with its conserved first and last residue. D genes are given only for firm matches. Size tells how often a clone was seen (once, few, many) or the class of an expanded clone, and some rows leave it out.

D	J	size	V	DNA	CDR3
TRBD1	TRBJ1-2	NA	TRBV6-1	TGTGCCAGCAGTGAAGCGGGGACAGGGGCTAGGGGCTACACCTTC	CASSEAGTGARGYTF
NA	TRBJ2-7	medium-sized	TRBV29-1	TGCAGCGTTGAAGTCGGTGGACTCTCCGGACGGACCTACGAGCAGTACTTC	CSVEVGGLSGRTYEQYF
TRBD1	TRBJ2-1	NA	TRBV9	TGTGCCAGCAGCGTAGGGGGACAGGGTTTCTACAATGAGCAGTTCTTC	CASSVGGQGFYNEQFF
NA	TRBJ1-1	NA	TRBV28	TGTGCCAGCAGTTTTCTTCAGGGTAGCCCTGAAGCTTTCTTT	CASSFLQGSPEAFF
TRBD1	TRBJ1-1	NA	TRBV5-4	TGTGCCAGCAGCTTAGGGACAGGAAACACTGAAGCTTTCTTT	CASSLGTGNTEAFF
TRBD1	TRBJ2-7	NA	TRBV9	TGTGCCAGCAGCGTAGGGTACAGGGGAACCGAGCAGTACTTC	CASSVGYRGTEQYF
TRBD2	TRBJ2-7	NA	TRBV5-6	TGTGCCAGCAGCTTGTTAACTAGCGGTTACCCCTACGAGCAGTACTTC	CASSLLTSGYPYEQYF
NA	TRBJ2-7	NA	TRBV6-5	TGTGCCAGCAGCCCGAGTAGCTCCTACGAGCAGTACTTC	CASSPSSSYEQYF
NA	TRBJ2-1	few	TRBV7-6	TGTGCCAGCAGCTCCCAGTATAGGGGGAGACACAATGAGCAGTTCTTC	CASSSQYRGRHNEQFF
TRBD1	TRBJ2-1	NA	TRBV2	TGTGCCAGCAGGGTGGACAGGAGCTCCTACAATGAGCAGTTCTTC	CASRVDRSSYNEQFF
NA	TRBJ1-4	NA	TRBV5-1	TGCGCCAGCAGCTTGGAGCTCCAGGGCCTCGGAAAACTGTTTTTT	CASSLELQGLGKLFF
TRBD1	TRBJ2-7	NA	TRBV5-5	TGTGCCAGCAGCTTCCAGGGGGCGCACGAGCAGTACTTC	CASSFQGAHEQYF
TRBD2	TRBJ2-1	NA	TRBV7-9	TGTGCCAGCAGCCGCGGGGGACTGAACTCCTACAATGAGCAGTTCTTC	CASSRGGLNSYNEQFF
TRBD2	TRBJ2-7	few	TRBV5-1	TGCGCCAGCAGCCAAACCGGGGGGGTTAGCTACGAGCAGTACTTC	CASSQTGGVSYEQYF
NA	TRBJ2-1	NA	TRBV11-2	TGTGCCAGCAGCTTAAATCGCGGCAATGAGCAGTTCTTC	CASSLNRGNEQFF
TRBD2	TRBJ2-3	NA	TRBV6-1	TGTGCCAGCAGTGAGGGAGTGTATAGCGGGCCGCTGACAGATACGCAGTATTTT	CASSEGVYSGPLTDTQYF
NA	TRBJ2-5	NA	TRBV6-5	TGTGCCAGCAGTTCAAGCGGGACCCAGGGGGAGACCCAGTACTTC	CASSSSGTQGETQYF
NA	TRBJ1-5	NA	TRBV5-1	TGCGCCAGCAGCTTGGCCCCCGGCAGGTTCTATCAGCCCCAGCATTTT	CASSLAPGRFYQPQHF
TRBD1	TRBJ2-1	NA	TRBV30	TGTGCCTGGGCCCTCGGGACAGACGATGAGCAGTTCTTC	CAWALGTDDEQFF
TRBD1	TRBJ1-1	NA	TRBV14	TGTGCCAGCAGCCAAGATCATGGGACAGGGGAAGCTTTCTTT	CASSQDHGTGEAFF
TRBD1	TRBJ1-1	NA	TRBV28	TGTGCCAGCGTCCGGGACAGGGATAATTCTGAAGCTTTCTTT	CASVRDRDNSEAFF
TRBD2	TRBJ2-2	NA	TRBV3-1/TRBV3-2	TGTGCCAGCAACAAGCGGGAGGGCCCCGGGGAGCTGTTTTTT	CASNKREGPGELFF
TRBD2	TRBJ2-3	NA	TRBV4-3	TGCGCCAGCAGCTTGGCGGGAGTTAGCACAGATACGCAGTATTTT	CASSLAGVSTDTQYF
TRBD1	TRBJ2-1	few	TRBV28	TGTGCCAGCAGACCCCGGGGACAGGGCTACAATGAGCAGTTCTTC	CASRPRGQGYNEQFF
NA	TRBJ2-7	NA	TRBV9	TGTGCCAGCAGCGTAGAACGCGTCGGGGAGCAGTACTTC	CASSVERVGEQYF
TRBD2	TRBJ2-7	NA	TRBV19	TGTGCCAGTAGTGAGCGGACTAGCGGGAGGCGGAACGAGCAGTACTTC	CASSERTSGRRNEQYF
TRBD1	TRBJ2-5	NA	TRBV7-8	TGTGCCAGCAGCTCGGACAGGGGCCGGGAGACCCAGTACTTC	CASSSDRGRETQYF
NA	TRBJ1-6	NA	TRBV4-2	TGTGCCAGCAGACAGGATAATTCACCCCTCCACTTT	CASRQDNSPLHF
NA	TRBJ2-3	NA	TRBV21-1	TGTGCCAGCAGCCATTCGCGCGGTACGCAGTATTTT	CASSHSRGTQYF
TRBD2	TRBJ2-5	once	TRBV4-3	TGCGCCAGCAGCAGACTAGCGGCCCAAGAGACCCAGTACTTC	CASSRLAAQETQYF
TRBD2	TRBJ2-3	NA	TRBV7-2	TGTGCCAGCAGCTTTCAAGCGGGAAGGGCAGATACGCAGTATTTT	CASSFQAGRADTQYF
NA	TRBJ1-6	NA	TRBV30	TGTGCCTGGAACCCAGGCCCCTATAATTCACCCCTCCACTTT	CAWNPGPYNSPLHF
NA	TRBJ1-2	NA	TRBV5-4	TGTGCCAGCAGCGAAGACAGTGTTGGCTACACCTTC	CASSEDSVGYTF
NA	TRBJ2-7	NA	TRBV15	TGTGCCACCAGCAGAGACCGGGAGTACGAGCAGTACTTC	CATSRDREYEQYF
NA	TRBJ1-5	many	TRBV24-1	TGTGCCACCAGTGATGCTGGCGCGGGGCAGCCCCAGCATTTT	CATSDAGAGQPQHF
TRBD1	TRBJ1-2	NA	TRBV28	TGTGCCAGCAGACCCCCGCCGGACAGGGCCCACTATGGCTACACCTTC	CASRPPPDRAHYGYTF
TRBD1	TRBJ1-2	NA	TRBV5-1	TGCGCCAGCAGTTCCAGGACAGGGGAATGGGGCTACACCTTC	CASSSRTGEWGYTF
TRBD2	TRBJ2-7	NA	TRBV18	TGTGCCAGCTCTGTAGCGGGAGGGGTCTACGAGCAGTACTTC	CASSVAGGVYEQYF
TRBD1	TRBJ2-7	NA	TRBV6-4	TGTGCCAGCAACGGCGACAGGGGGGGCGACGAGCAGTACTTC	CASNGDRGGDEQYF
TRBD1	TRBJ1-2	few	TRBV28	TGTGCCACCCCCTCTACCGGGACAGGGGATGGTGGCTACACCTTC	CATPSTGTGDGGYTF
NA	TRBJ2-1	NA	TRBV27	TGTGCCAGCAGTTTCACCCCCAGCGGAGACAATGAGCAGTTCTTC	CASSFTPSGDNEQFF
TRBD2	TRBJ2-1	NA	TRBV7-9	TGTGCCAGCAGCTTTCCTAGCGGAGGAAATGAGCAGTTCTTC	CASSFPSGGNEQFF
NA	TRBJ2-2	NA	TRBV7-2	TGTGCCAGCAGCTTCAGGGCGGCGGGGTTCGGGGAGCTGTTTTTT	CASSFRAAGFGELFF
TRBD2	TRBJ2-7	NA	TRBV28	TGTGCCAGCAACGGACTAGCAAGATACGAGCAGTACTTC	CASNGLARYEQYF
TRBD1	TRBJ2-1	NA	TRBV24-1	TGTGCCACCAGTGAGCCCCGGACAGGGAACAATGAGCAGTTCTTC	CATSEPRTGNNEQFF
NA	TRBJ1-1	NA	TRBV28	TGTGCCAGCAGTTCCCCAGGAGAGGGCGGGAACACTGAAGCTTTCTTT	CASSSPGEGGNTEAFF
TRBD1	TRBJ1-2	NA	TRBV28	TGTGCCAGCGGCGAAGACAGGGACGGCTACACCTTC	CASGEDRDGYTF
NA	TRBJ1-3	NA	TRBV7-2	TGTGCCAGCAGCTTAGGTGGCTCTAGAAGAGGAAACACCATATATTTT	CASSLGGSRRGNTIYF
TRBD2	TRBJ2-3	NA	TRBV29-1	TGCAGCGTTTCAAGAGCGGGAGTCATAGATACGCAGTATTTT	CSVSRAGVIDTQYF
NA	TRBJ2-7	few	TRBV27	TGTGCCAGCAGCCCTTCGTTGTCCTTCGAGCAGTACTTC	CASSPSLSFEQYF
NA	TRBJ1-2	few	TRBV10-1	TGCGCCAGCACCCTGAACTATGGCTACACCTTC	CASTLNYGYTF
NA	TRBJ2-1	NA	TRBV28	TGTGCCAGCAGTTTACCCCCCCGCGGTGAGCAGTTCTTC	CASSLPPRGEQFF
TRBD2	TRBJ2-1	few	TRBV7-9	TGTGCCAGCAGCTTAAGGACTAGCGTCTACTCCTACAATGAGCAGTTCTTC	CASSLRTSVYSYNEQFF
NA	TRBJ2-5	once	TRBV5-4	TGTGCCAGCAGCTTCAGGGGGGAAGGGACCCAGTACTTC	CASSFRGEGTQYF
TRBD2	TRBJ2-7	NA	TRBV9	TGTGCCAGCAGCTCGCCGCGGGGGACGAGCTCCTACGAGCAGTACTTC	CASSSPRGTSSYEQYF
NA	TRBJ1-2	NA	TRBV6-5	TGTGCCAGCAGTTTATTGACAAGCTATGGCTACACCTTC	CASSLLTSYGYTF
NA	TRBJ2-3	NA	TRBV18	TGTGCCAGCTCACGGGAGGGCACAGATACGCAGTATTTT	CASSREGTDTQYF